The T cell receptor beta chain described here comes from a study of T cells expressing NK-cell markers. In the study overall: Researchers got TCR beta repertoires out of sorted CD3+CD56+NKG2C+, CD3+CD56+NKG2C- and CD3+CD56-NKG2C+ T cells.

UMIs were included in TCR beta cDNA generated by 5'RACE template switching. Reanalyzing the 5' RACE reads, TCRdb keeps one entry per CDR3 protein, without DNA. This table holds roughly 450,000 distinct CDR3 sequences. Germline V gives CDR1 DFQATT, CDR2 SNEGSKA (reference sequence). This CDR3 region has 13 residues. This receptor was identified in a woman in her forties or fifties in good health. The rearrangement joins TRBV20-1 to TRBJ2-5. The sample was blood T cells: a sorted CD56 or NKG2C T cell subset, CD4+ or CD8+ T cells, or bulk PBMC T cells (not recorded which). CDR3: CSAPEIPQETQYF.